This T cell receptor (beta chain) was captured in a study of T cell repertoires in cytomegalovirus infection. Overall study context: The public TCR beta signatures pointed to both CMV infection and matching HLA type.

Germline CDR1 is DFQATT and CDR2 is SNEGSKA (reference sequence). V lost 5 bases, J lost 3 bases, and 10 bases lay in between. The CDR3 is 13 residues long. Study-level findings and limits: Clonotype analysis showed dominance of the ex vivo response by HLA-C-restricted CMV-specific TCR beta clonotypes. Adding up the frequency of public TCR beta families identified people who carried CMV plus the relevant HLA.

This clonotype was counted at least ten times. Its antigen is as yet unknown. TCRdb ran MiXCR on the reads and lists one entry per CDR3 protein. Seen here are roughly 500,000 distinct CDR3 sequences, roughly 12% observed once, and the top ten hold 10%. What was sequenced was PBMCs. This receptor was taken from a human donor in good health (CMV status not recorded). Some clones in this sample may be carry-over from other donors' samples. The V and J genes are TRBV20-1 and TRBJ1-4, with no clear D. This chain's CDR3 is CSALQLANEKLFF. CDR3 DNA sequence: TGCAGTGCTCTACAGTTGGCTAATGAAAAACTGTTTTTT.